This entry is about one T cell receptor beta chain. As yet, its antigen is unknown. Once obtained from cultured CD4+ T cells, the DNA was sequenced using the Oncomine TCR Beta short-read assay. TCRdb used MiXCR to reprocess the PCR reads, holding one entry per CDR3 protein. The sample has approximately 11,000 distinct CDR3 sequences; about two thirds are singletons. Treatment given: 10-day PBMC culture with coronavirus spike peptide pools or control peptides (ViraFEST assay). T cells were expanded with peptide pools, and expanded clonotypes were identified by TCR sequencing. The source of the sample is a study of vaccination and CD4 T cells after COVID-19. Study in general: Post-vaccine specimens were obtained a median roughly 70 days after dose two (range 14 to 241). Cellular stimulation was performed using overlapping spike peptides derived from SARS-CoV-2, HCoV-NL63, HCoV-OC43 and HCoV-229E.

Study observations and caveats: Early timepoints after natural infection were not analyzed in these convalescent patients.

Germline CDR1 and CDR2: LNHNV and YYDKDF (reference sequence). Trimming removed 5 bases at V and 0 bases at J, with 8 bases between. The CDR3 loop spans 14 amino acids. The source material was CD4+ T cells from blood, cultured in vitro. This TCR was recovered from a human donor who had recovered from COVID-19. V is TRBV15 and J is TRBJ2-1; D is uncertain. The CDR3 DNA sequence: TGTGCCACCAGCCGGTCCCGCTCCTACAATGAGCAGTTCTTC. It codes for CATSRSRSYNEQFF.